A few counts support the clone carrying this TCR beta chain. This entry belongs to a study of graft-versus-host responses after intestinal transplantation. Sequenced by immunoSEQ multiplex PCR; TCRdb stores in-frame clones only, minus some. This sample yields approximately 3,000 clones, of which around 29% are seen a single time; 5% to 8% belongs to the top ten. Losses at the gene ends were 8 bases for V and 5 bases for J; bases not matched to a gene: 11. This CDR3 contains 14 residues. CDR1 and CDR2 (germline): SGHRS, YFSETQ. The rearrangement joins TRBV5-1 to TRBJ1-2; 8 nucleotides agree with TRBD1. Here the sequenced sample was alloreactive CD4+ T cells from a mixed lymphocyte reaction culture, taken before transplantation. The sample's subset: CFSE-low proliferating T cells sorted from approximately 6-day pre-transplant mixed lymphocyte reaction (GvH or HvG direction). This receptor was obtained from a human patient who was an organ donor for intestinal transplantation. The CDR3 DNA is TGCGCCAGTATGGAGGGGACAGGAAAATATGGCTACACCTTC. The encoded protein is CASMEGTGKYGYTF.